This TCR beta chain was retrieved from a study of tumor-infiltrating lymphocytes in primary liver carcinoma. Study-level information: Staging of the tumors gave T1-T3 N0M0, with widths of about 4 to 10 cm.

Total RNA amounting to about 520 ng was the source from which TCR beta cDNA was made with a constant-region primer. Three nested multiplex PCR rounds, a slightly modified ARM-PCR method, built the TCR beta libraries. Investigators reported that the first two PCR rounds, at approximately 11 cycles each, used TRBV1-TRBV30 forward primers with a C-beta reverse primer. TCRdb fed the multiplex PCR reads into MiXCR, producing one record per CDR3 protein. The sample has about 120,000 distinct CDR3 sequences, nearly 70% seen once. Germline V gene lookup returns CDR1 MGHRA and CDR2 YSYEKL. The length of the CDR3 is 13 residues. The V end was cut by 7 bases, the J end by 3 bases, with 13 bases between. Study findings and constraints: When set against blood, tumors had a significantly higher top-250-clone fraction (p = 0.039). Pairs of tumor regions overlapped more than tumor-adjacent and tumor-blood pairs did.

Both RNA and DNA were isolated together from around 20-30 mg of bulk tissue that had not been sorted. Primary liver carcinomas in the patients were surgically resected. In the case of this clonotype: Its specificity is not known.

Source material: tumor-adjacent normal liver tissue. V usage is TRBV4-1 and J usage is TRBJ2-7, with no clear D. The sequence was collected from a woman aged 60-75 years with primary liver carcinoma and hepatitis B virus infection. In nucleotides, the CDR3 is TGCGCCAGCAACCTCGGCCGCTACTACGAGCAGTACTTC. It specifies CASNLGRYYEQYF.